The rows below give T cell receptor beta chains drawn from one sample of a study of tumor-infiltrating lymphocytes in primary liver carcinoma. TCRdb itself ran the multiplex PCR reads through MiXCR, one entry per CDR3 protein. Among some 32,000 distinct CDR3 sequences listed, 75% to 85% were seen once. The sequenced sample was liver tumor tissue from sampling region 5. The source is a man aged 40-49 years with primary liver carcinoma and hepatitis B virus infection. Each CDR3 is given with its conserved first and last residue. A D gene is named only where the DNA matches it firmly. Size is stated for part of the rows, as once, few or many counts, or as a class when the clone is expanded.

V	J	size	D	DNA	CDR3
TRBV6-1	TRBJ2-1	few	NA	TGTGCCAGCAGGCCGAGTTTTGAAAGGGCCAATGAACAGCTCTTC	CASRPSFERANEQLF
TRBV11-2	TRBJ2-1	NA	NA	TGTGCCAGCAGCCTAGATCCGGAGAGCTCCTACAATGAGCATTTCTTC	CASSLDPESSYNEHFF
TRBV7-9	TRBJ2-2	NA	TRBD1	TGTGCCAGCAGCCCGAACAGGGGCGGATACACCGGGGAGCTGTTTTTT	CASSPNRGGYTGELFF
TRBV28	TRBJ2-7	NA	TRBD2	TGTGCCAGCAGTCCACTAGCGGGAGAGTACGAGCAGTGCTTC	CASSPLAGEYEQCF
TRBV4-2	TRBJ2-3	NA	NA	TGTGCAAGCAGCCAAGAACAAGCGCCACGCACAGATACGCAGTATTTT	CASSQEQAPRTDTQYF
TRBV12-3/TRBV12-4	TRBJ2-7	large	TRBD1	TGTGCCAGCAGTATGGGGACAGGGGGGTCCTACGAGCAGTACTTC	CASSMGTGGSYEQYF
TRBV6-1	TRBJ1-4	NA	NA	TGTGCCAGCAGTATCGGACACTGGAGTAATGAAAAACTGTTTTTT	CASSIGHWSNEKLFF
TRBV5-4	TRBJ1-1	NA	TRBD1	TGTGCCAGCAGCTCGACAGGGGGTGGCACTGAGGCTCTCTTT	CASSSTGGGTEALF
TRBV6-5	TRBJ1-2	once	NA	TGTGCCAGCACCCCCCACAGCAGTTATGGCTACACCTTC	CASTPHSSYGYTF
TRBV5-5	TRBJ2-1	NA	TRBD2	TGTACCAGCAGCTCGGGACTAGCCATCGGTTTCTACAATGAGCAGTTCTTC	CTSSSGLAIGFYNEQFF
TRBV6-5	TRBJ1-2	NA	TRBD1	TGTGCCGGCAGTTACTCGAGGGACAGGGTGGGCTACATCTTC	CAGSYSRDRVGYIF
TRBV12-3/TRBV12-4	TRBJ2-2	NA	TRBD2	TGTGTCAGCAGTTTCCGGCCACTTTCTACCCAGAGCGGGGAGCAGTTTTTT	CVSSFRPLSTQSGEQFF
TRBV7-9	TRBJ2-1	NA	NA	TGTGCTAACAGCTTTCTTAGTGAGCAGTTCTTC	CANSFLSEQFF
TRBV11-2	TRBJ1-1	NA	NA	TGTGCCAGCAACTTAACGGCCTTCGACACTGATGCGTTCTTT	CASNLTAFDTDAFF
TRBV12-3/TRBV12-4	TRBJ2-5	NA	TRBD2	TGTGCCAGCAGTTTAGGCGTCTCGTTCCTAGCGGAGATCCAAGACACCCAGCACTTC	CASSLGVSFLAEIQDTQHF
TRBV12-3/TRBV12-4	TRBJ2-7	medium-sized	NA	TGTGCCAGCAGTCTTTTACAGGGTTACGAGCAGTACTTC	CASSLLQGYEQYF
TRBV4-2	TRBJ2-1	NA	NA	TGTGCTAGCAGCCGAGAGGGACCGGAGAGCTCCTACAATGAGCAATTCTTC	CASSREGPESSYNEQFF
TRBV6-5	TRBJ2-7	NA	NA	TGTGCCCGCAGTTTCAGGGCATCACTCTACGAGCAGTACTTC	CARSFRASLYEQYF